Shown below are 27 T cell receptor beta chains from a single sample sequenced in a study of blood T cells in healthy people across ages. Primed by a sample-barcoded 5' primer and a J-beta primer mix, a second PCR proceeded for about 7 to 11 cycles. TCRdb itself ran the 5' RACE reads through MiXCR, one entry per CDR3 protein. This sample has about 1.4 million distinct CDR3 sequences, with approximately 59% found just once. Specimen: blood. Every receptor here comes from a man in his late teens or twenties in good health.

The rearrangement links TRBV20-1 to TRBJ2-3, with 7 bases that match TRBD1. J was trimmed by 1 base and V by 3 bases; bases with no gene match: 4. This CDR3 region has 14 residues. Per the germline V gene, CDR1 is DFQATT and CDR2 is SNEGSKA (reference sequence). The CDR3 spells CSARRTGGTDTQYF. The CDR3 DNA sequence: TGCAGTGCTAGGAGGACAGGAGGCACAGATACGCAGTATTTT.

The chain combines TRBV4-2 with TRBJ1-2; no clear D gene. The germline V gene has CDR1 LGHNA and CDR2 YNFKEQ. The CDR3 has 18 residues. The V and J ends lost 1 base and 4 bases respectively, with 22 bases between them. The CDR3 region is CASSQGATLTLAGYGYTF. The CDR3 DNA follows: TGTGCCAGCAGCCAAGGGGCGACATTAACGCTAGCGGGCTATGGCTACACCTTC.

This clonotype showed up just a few times. V is TRBV6-2 or TRBV6-3 and J is TRBJ2-7, with D possibly being TRBD1 or TRBD2 (6 bases each). CDR1 and CDR2 from the germline V gene are MNHEY and SVGEGT. The CDR3 has 14 amino acids. The V end was cut by 8 bases, the J end by 4 bases, with 18 bases between. The CDR3 DNA reads TGTGCCAGCCCCGGGGGCAGGGGCAGATACGAGCAGTACTTC. Its translation: CASPGGRGRYEQYF.

The V gene is TRBV6-1, the J gene TRBJ1-4; D may be TRBD1 (5 bases). Trimming removed 4 bases at V and 5 bases at J, with 8 bases between. The CDR3 covers 13 residues. Per the germline V gene, CDR1 is MNHNS and CDR2 is SASEGT. The CDR3 sequence: CASSAGQNEKLFF. The CDR3 DNA sequence: TGTGCCAGCAGTGCGGGGCAAAATGAAAAACTGTTTTTT.

V and J are TRBV18 and TRBJ1-1; D is uncertain. Looked up from germline, CDR1 is KGHSH and CDR2 is LQKENI. The CDR3 is 12 amino acids. V dropped 2 bases and J dropped 5 bases, with 6 bases sitting between them. The CDR3 protein is CASSPSRTEAFF. CDR3 in DNA: TGTGCCAGCTCACCATCGAGGACTGAAGCTTTCTTT.

This rearrangement joins TRBV15 to TRBJ2-4; no clear D. The assigned J gene may be wrong: the sequence end matches TRBJ2-7 better. CDR1 is LNHNV and CDR2 is YYDKDF in the germline V gene (reference sequence). The CDR3 extends over 12 amino acids. The CDR3 spells CATSRNLYEQYF. In nucleotides, the CDR3 is TGTGCCACCAGCAGGAACCTCTACGAGCAGTACTTC.

This chain uses TRBV5-1 with TRBJ2-5; 10 bases match TRBD2. The DNA matches TRBJ2-7 better at its end, which makes the J call doubtful. This CDR3 is built from 17 residues. The germline V gene encodes CDR1 SGHRS and CDR2 YFSETQ. The CDR3 DNA is TGCGCCAGCAGCTTGGCGGGTGCTAGCGGGAGTAACCACGAGCAGTACTTC. It codes for CASSLAGASGSNHEQYF.

This clonotype has a handful of counts. J is TRBJ2-7 and V is TRBV11-2; 8 nucleotides agree with TRBD1. CDR1 and CDR2 (germline): SGHAT, FQNNGV. With 5 bases clipped from V and 0 bases from J, the junction kept 9 bases outside the gene matches. CDR3 length equals 16 residues. As DNA, the CDR3 is TGTGCCAGCAGCCCCGGGGCAGGGGGCTTCTCCTACGAGCAGTACTTC. Translating it yields CASSPGAGGFSYEQYF.

This clonotype was detected a few times. The chain has TRBV4-1 and TRBJ2-2; 7 bases fit TRBD1. CDR3 length: 14 amino acids. The germline V gene has CDR1 MGHRA and CDR2 YSYEKL. The J segment lost 4 bases and the V segment lost 5 bases, leaving 4 bases of the junction unmatched. The CDR3, as DNA: TGCGCCAGCAGCACAGGGGCGGGCACCGGGGAGCTGTTTTTT. Its translation: CASSTGAGTGELFF.

A few counts support this clonotype. The rearrangement uses TRBV10-2 and TRBJ1-2; 10 nucleotides line up with TRBD1. Unmatched junction bases numbered 8, after V lost 4 bases and J lost 0 bases. The CDR3 covers 17 residues. Germline V gene sequence: CDR1 WSHSY, CDR2 SAAADI. The CDR3 nucleotides read TGCGCCAGCAGTGGCCGGGACAGGGGATCTGCTAACTATGGCTACACCTTC. Its translation is CASSGRDRGSANYGYTF.

The sample holds a few counts of this clonotype. The chain combines TRBV20-1 with TRBJ2-7; D ambiguous. Germline V gene sequence: CDR1 DFQATT, CDR2 SNEGSKA (reference sequence). V lost 3 bases to trimming and J lost 3 bases, with 12 bases between them. The CDR3 sequence is 13 residues long. Here the CDR3 DNA reads TGCAGTGCTAGGAGAGACCCTAACTACGAGCAGTACTTC. Encoded protein: CSARRDPNYEQYF.

The chain links TRBV7-8 to TRBJ2-1; TRBD2 is a possible D gene (6 bases). V was trimmed by 0 bases and J by 6 bases, leaving 9 bases between them. This CDR3 is 14 amino acids long. CDR1 is SGHVS and CDR2 is FQNEAQ in the germline V gene. The chain's CDR3 is CASSLAETSNEQFF. As DNA, the CDR3 is TGTGCCAGCAGCTTAGCTGAGACTAGCAATGAGCAGTTCTTC.

The V call is TRBV9, the J call TRBJ2-4; D perhaps matches TRBD1 (7 bases). Gene TRBJ2-7 matches the end of the DNA better, so the J call may be wrong. This CDR3 comprises 15 residues. Per germline, CDR1 SGDLS and CDR2 YYNGEE. The CDR3 DNA reads TGTGCCAGCAGCACAAGGGGGGACAGAGGCCACGAGCAGTACTTC. Protein sequence: CASSTRGDRGHEQYF.

The chain uses TRBV20-1 and TRBJ2-4, with unresolved D. The J call may be wrong; the DNA end is better matched by TRBJ2-7. Germline V gene data show CDR1 as DFQATT and CDR2 as SNEGSKA (reference sequence). The CDR3 consists of 12 residues. The CDR3 spells CSARRLALEQYF. The CDR3 region has the DNA TGCAGTGCTAGACGACTGGCACTCGAGCAGTACTTC.

The rearrangement joins TRBV12-3 or TRBV12-4 to TRBJ1-1; 7 positions agree with TRBD1. The CDR3 loop spans 15 amino acids. V was pared by 3 bases and J by 4 bases, with 8 bases of the junction left unmatched. Here the CDR3 DNA reads TGTGCCAGCAGTTTTAGAGGGGGCCCGGGCACTGAAGCTTTCTTT. This encodes CASSFRGGPGTEAFF.

V and J are TRBV18 and TRBJ1-5, with no clear D. Trimming pared 3 bases from V and 3 bases from J, leaving 9 bases between. Germline CDR1 and CDR2: KGHSH and LQKENI. The CDR3 is made up of 14 amino acids. DNA of the CDR3: TGTGCCAGCTCACCTGGGAGGGACAATCAGCCCCAGCATTTT. It encodes CASSPGRDNQPQHF.

Note on this clonotype: The germline gene is not matched at one end of the junction; a read error may be the cause. V is TRBV6-5 and J is TRBJ2-5; 9 bases line up with TRBD1. Germline lookup yields CDR1 MNHEY and CDR2 SVGAGI. The CDR3 is made up of 15 amino acids. CDR3 in amino acids: CASSDPGQGWETQYF. CDR3 DNA sequence: TGCGCCAGCAGTGACCCGGGACAGGGTTGGGAGACCCAGTACTTC.

The chain joins TRBV27 to TRBJ2-1, with 9 nucleotides matching TRBD1. V lost 5 bases, J lost 0 bases, and 8 bases stayed unmatched. CDR1 is MNHEY and CDR2 is SMNVEV in the germline V gene (reference sequence). The CDR3 is 17 residues long. CDR3 nucleotides: TGTGCCAGCAGTGCCTTAACAGGGGGCAGCTCCTACAATGAGCAGTTCTTC. Protein sequence: CASSALTGGSSYNEQFF.

The genes are TRBV20-1 and TRBJ1-1, with D unresolved. With 6 bases removed from V and 5 bases from J, the gap between germline ends came to 16 bases. The germline CDR1 and CDR2 sequences are DFQATT and SNEGSKA (reference sequence). This CDR3 region has 13 residues. CDR3 bases: TGCAGTGCCTATGGTGATTCTAGGACTGAAGCTTTCTTT. This codes for CSAYGDSRTEAFF.

CDR3 bases: TGTGCCAGCAGTTACCTGGAATCGGCAACTAATGAAAAACTGTTTTTT. Its translation is CASSYLESATNEKLFF. The rearrangement uses TRBV6-5 and TRBJ1-4; D not resolved. CDR3 length: 16 residues. Trimming shortened V by 2 bases and J by 0 bases, and 10 bases separated the two germline ends. CDR1 is MNHEY, CDR2 SVGAGI, per germline.

V gene TRBV4-3 combines with J gene TRBJ2-1; 7 bases are shared with TRBD2. CDR1 and CDR2 from the germline V gene are LGHNA and YSLEER. The CDR3 has 14 amino acids. After removal of 4 bases from V and 9 bases from J, the junction contained 9 bases not matched to a gene. CDR3 bases: TGCGCCAGCAGCCCTGAGCGGGGTGACGGTGAGCAGTTCTTC. Translated, it gives CASSPERGDGEQFF.

In DNA, the CDR3 is TGCGCCAGCAGCTTGGCGAGCAGGGACTACAATGAGCAGTTCTTC. Translation gives CASSLASRDYNEQFF. V usage is TRBV5-1 and J usage is TRBJ2-1, with D tentatively TRBD1 (5 bases). This CDR3 is 15 amino acids long. From germline, CDR1 is SGHRS and CDR2 YFSETQ. V lost 0 bases to trimming and J lost 3 bases, with 10 bases between them.

This clonotype was counted a few times. The chain joins TRBV28 to TRBJ2-3, with 10 bases aligning to TRBD2. The CDR3 totals 15 residues. Germline trimming cut 5 bases from V and 2 bases from J; bases unmatched to any gene: 4. Per the germline V gene, CDR1 is MDHEN and CDR2 is SYDVKM. CDR3 in amino acids: CASSILAGVTDTQYF. The CDR3 DNA reads as TGTGCCAGCAGTATCCTAGCGGGGGTCACAGATACGCAGTATTTT. Supplemented by reference TRBV28 and TRBJ2-3, the full variable domain reads DVKVTQSSRYLVKRTGEKVFLECVQDMDHENMFWYRQDPGLGLRLIYFSYDVKMKEKGDIPEGYSVSREKKERFSLILESASTNQTSMYLCASSILAGVTDTQYFGPGTRLTVL.

V gene TRBV27 combines with J gene TRBJ1-6, with a weak D call TRBD1 (5 bases). Germline loops: CDR1 MNHEY, CDR2 SMNVEV (reference sequence). V lost 8 bases to trimming and J lost 7 bases, with 15 bases between them. This CDR3 spans 14 amino acids. The DNA of the CDR3 is TGTGCCAGCCAATCGGGACCCTCGAATTCACCCCTCCACTTT. Residues: CASQSGPSNSPLHF.

The gene calls are TRBV5-1 and TRBJ1-4; D gene uncertain. Germline CDR1 and CDR2: SGHRS and YFSETQ. The V end lost 7 bases, the J end lost 5 bases, and 15 bases lay between the germline ends. The CDR3 sequence is 14 residues long. The CDR3 sequence: CASAPTAGNEKLFF. DNA for the CDR3: TGCGCCAGCGCACCGACGGCGGGAAATGAAAAACTGTTTTTT. The entire variable domain, with the rest obtained from reference TRBV5-1 and TRBJ1-4, is as follows: KAGVTQTPRYLIKTRGQQVTLSCSPISGHRSVSWYQQTPGQGLQFLFEYFSETQRNKGNFPGRFSGRQFSNSRSEMNVSTLELGDSALYLCASAPTAGNEKLFFGSGTQLSVL.

As concerns this clonotype: The junction differs from germline at one of its ends, possibly a read error. The J gene is TRBJ2-6, the V gene TRBV2; D is perhaps TRBD1 (8 bases). The CDR3 runs 19 residues. Germline V gene data show CDR1 as SNHLY and CDR2 as FYNNEI. DNA of the CDR3: TGTGCCAGCAGAGCCCTTGGGAGGGACAGGACTACTGGGGTCAACGTCCTGACTTTC. Its protein product is CASRALGRDRTTGVNVLTF.

This clonotype was seen only a few times. The genes are TRBV11-2 and TRBJ2-5, with D maybe TRBD1 (8 bases). CDR3 size: 16 residues. Germline assignment: CDR1 SGHAT and CDR2 FQNNGV. The V and J ends lost 5 bases and 4 bases respectively, with 20 bases between them. The CDR3 DNA reads as TGTGCCAGCAGCCCGGGGAGGGACAGGATGTTAGAGACCCAGTACTTC. This translates into CASSPGRDRMLETQYF.